The rows below give T cell receptor beta chains drawn from one sample of a study of T cell changes during pregnancy in multiple sclerosis. Produced via immunoSEQ multiplex PCR; TCRdb's table is partial and in-frame only. The sample records tens of thousands of clones, roughly 88% being singletons. Specimen: peripheral blood, collected in the first trimester of pregnancy. These receptors were taken from a female donor with multiple sclerosis, enrolled in a pregnancy study. Both conserved end residues are part of each CDR3. D genes are given only for firm matches. Size values are once, few and many counts, or a class for expanded clones, and some rows have none.

abundance | j_gene | d_gene | v_gene | CDR3nt | CDR3aa
- | TRBJ2-2 | - | TRBV5-4 | TGTGCCAGCAGCTCCTCCGTTGCCGGGGAGCTGTTTTTT | CASSSSVAGELFF
- | TRBJ1-1 | - | TRBV10-3 | TGTGCCATCAGCACAGGAATGGACAGATCTGAAGCTTTCTTT | CAISTGMDRSEAFF
once | TRBJ1-4 | TRBD1 | TRBV7-6 | TGTGCCAGCAGCTTAGGTCCCGGGACAGGGGGTACGGGAGAAAAACTGTTTTTT | CASSLGPGTGGTGEKLFF
once | TRBJ2-2 | - | TRBV7-7 | TGTGCCAGCAGCTTAAGGGGTTCCGGGGAGCTGTTTTTT | CASSLRGSGELFF
- | TRBJ2-5 | TRBD1 | TRBV7-2 | TGTGCCAGCAGCTTCGGAACAGGGGAGCGAGAGACCCAGTACTTC | CASSFGTGERETQYF
- | TRBJ2-1 | TRBD2 | TRBV6-5 | TGTGCCAGCAGTACCGAGTTACCGACTAGCGGGTCGTGGTTCTTC | CASSTELPTSGSWFF
- | TRBJ2-3 | TRBD1 | TRBV7-2 | TGTGCCAGCAGCCCGGGACAGCACACAGATACGCAGTATTTT | CASSPGQHTDTQYF
- | TRBJ1-2 | TRBD1 | TRBV6-5 | TGTGCCAGCAGTTACTCTGCTCGAACAGGGGACTATGGCTACACCTTC | CASSYSARTGDYGYTF
- | TRBJ2-1 | TRBD2 | TRBV4-2 | TGTGCCAGCAGCCAGACTATAGCGGGAGGACGGGACAATGAGCAGTTCTTC | CASSQTIAGGRDNEQFF
- | TRBJ2-3 | TRBD2 | TRBV5-1 | TGCGCCAGCAGCCCGGGACTAGCGGGAGAACGAGAGGATACGCAGTATTTT | CASSPGLAGEREDTQYF
- | TRBJ2-2 | TRBD1 | TRBV7-3 | TGTGCCAGCAGCGTCTTCGGACAGGGGGGTAACACCGGGGAGCTGTTTTTT | CASSVFGQGGNTGELFF
- | TRBJ2-5 | TRBD2 | TRBV10-3 | TGTGCCATCAGTGAGGCGGGAGACGGAGAGACCCAGTACTTC | CAISEAGDGETQYF
- | TRBJ2-7 | - | TRBV7-8 | TGTGCCAGCAGCCCGTCTCACGGCTCCTACGAGCAGTACTTC | CASSPSHGSYEQYF
- | TRBJ1-1 | - | TRBV10-3 | TGTGCCATCAGTGAGTCAGCAGGGCCCACTGAAGCTTTCTTT | CAISESAGPTEAFF
- | TRBJ2-5 | - | TRBV11-2 | TGTGCCAGCAGCTTAGTTGGTAGGGGCCGTTACCAAGAGACCCAGTACTTC | CASSLVGRGRYQETQYF
- | TRBJ2-1 | TRBD2 | TRBV7-2 | TGTGCCAGCAGCCCCGCTAGCGGAAGTCCACCTGCGGAGTTCTTC | CASSPASGSPPAEFF
- | TRBJ2-5 | TRBD1 | TRBV7-2 | TGTGCCAGCAGCAGCAGACAGGGTGGGGAGACCCAGTACTTC | CASSSRQGGETQYF
- | TRBJ2-6 | TRBD2 | TRBV19 | TGTGCCACAACGACTAGCGCGCGGCCTGGGGCCAACGTCCTGACTTTC | CATTTSARPGANVLTF
- | TRBJ1-2 | - | TRBV2 | TGTGCCAGCACGGGGTCTAACTATGGCTACACCTTC | CASTGSNYGYTF
- | TRBJ2-7 | TRBD1 | TRBV7-9 | TGTGCCAGCAGCTTACGAGGACAGGTCATCTCCTACGAGCAGTACTTC | CASSLRGQVISYEQYF
- | TRBJ2-5 | - | TRBV10-1 | TGCGCCAGCAGTGAGTCAGGGGGCCAAGAGACCCAGTACTTC | CASSESGGQETQYF
once | TRBJ1-1 | - | TRBV19 | TGTGCCAGTAGTCCAAGGGAGGGCACTGAAGCTTTCTTT | CASSPREGTEAFF
- | TRBJ1-4 | TRBD1 | TRBV5-1 | TGCGCCAGCAGCGTGGGGGACAGGGATAATGAAAAACTGTTTTTT | CASSVGDRDNEKLFF
- | TRBJ1-1 | - | TRBV5-1 | TGCGCCAGCAGCCCGGAATCAGGGGCGGGGAACACTGAAGCTTTCTTT | CASSPESGAGNTEAFF
- | TRBJ2-3 | - | TRBV5-1 | TGCGCCAGCAGCTTGCGGACAGATACGCAGTATTTT | CASSLRTDTQYF
- | TRBJ2-7 | - | TRBV13 | TGTGCCAGCAGCTCATCCTACGAGCAGTACTTC | CASSSSYEQYF
- | TRBJ2-1 | TRBD2 | TRBV19 | TGTGCCAGTAGTATGCGGGGGGCCTACAATGAGCAGTTCTTC | CASSMRGAYNEQFF
- | TRBJ1-1 | - | TRBV7-9 | TGTGCCAGCAGAATAGCTTTTGAAGCTTTCTTT | CASRIAFEAFF
- | TRBJ2-6 | - | TRBV18 | TGTGCCAGCTCATCACAGAGCTCTGGGGCCAACGTCCTGACTTTC | CASSSQSSGANVLTF